Here is one T cell receptor beta chain with its context. Its antigen is not yet known. No base quality information exists; no much larger clone differs at one position. Library creation used RACE. Sequencing was carried out with a NextSeq 500. Library preparation attached unique molecular identifiers to individual cDNA molecules for quantitative, reproducible TCR counting. For every blood RNA sample, sequencing covered both the TCR alpha and TCR beta chains. From the authors' description of their analysis: Samples had a median of about 96,000 TCRs, with a range from roughly 20,000 to 700,000. The Decombinator software suite was used to annotate V, J and CDR3 in the TCR reads. To make PS versus PT1 abundance plots, every sample was subsampled to the same number of TCRs (28,000). Expanded TCRs were defined as absent before sensitization and observed at least eight times at the 2-week time point. The raw public data were reprocessed by TCRdb itself: fastp quality trimming at Q25, MiXCR clonotype calling, in-frame beta chains only. Each record represents a unique CDR3 protein, reported with the most common genes and DNA among its rows. TCRdb, not the original authors, processed these V and J calls. The sample records around 330,000 distinct CDR3 sequences, 4.5% to 5.5% of which are singletons. Over 6.5% of the sample is taken by the ten largest.

The data belong to a study of human T cells and chemical hapten exposure (dated by TCRdb to the early 2020s). With regard to the full study: For sensitization, 2% DPC in acetone was applied to an approximately 2 cm by approximately 2 cm area of upper inner arm skin. Blood samples were taken from patients before sensitization (week 0) and then at 2, 6 and about 24 weeks after DPC sensitization. Blood for TCR sequencing was provided by twenty-nine alopecia patients at one to four time points (pre-sensitization, 2, 6 and 24 weeks). Throughout the study period of around 24 weeks, patients also received therapeutic DPC doses to the scalp every week. In alopecia patients, the study followed how the peripheral blood TCR repertoire changed in vivo over primary and secondary sensitization to diphenylcyclopropenone (DPC), a hapten. Alopecia areata with under or over 50% scalp involvement, alopecia totalis and alopecia universalis were represented in the patient cohort, which was mostly female. Patch testing on the upper back used Finn chambers containing 0.01% DPC, with scoring done after 6 days according to International Contact Dermatitis Research Group standards. Libraries were pooled for sequencing, and per-sample TCR yields varied mainly because of small differences in library volumes within the pool.

In the paper's terms, the time point label means: pre-sensitization, week 0. The treatment or condition label on this specimen signifies: therapeutic diphenylcyclopropenone sensitization with weekly scalp DPC. At each patch-test visit, blood was drawn before the patch test was applied. Patients were eligible if aged 18 to 70, diagnosed with alopecia and judged suitable for DPC therapy, and pregnant patients were excluded. Total RNA was isolated from unfractionated whole blood collected in Tempus Blood RNA tubes. Study-wide findings and limitations: After repeated subsampling, changes were observed in the strength of the expansion versus patch-test correlation and in the threshold at which the correlation became significant. Significantly more large CDR3 similarity clusters were formed by expanded TCRs than by pre-sensitization or healthy control sets, consistent with antigen-driven responses. Because every patient had alopecia, a presumed autoimmune disease, the patients' immune response might differ from that of healthy individuals. DPC sensitization did not change the number of TCRs with a frequency above 1 in 1000, and there was no evidence of changes in global repertoire structure. Patch test score was positively correlated with the number of PT1 expanded TCRs, with significance at thresholds 8, 16 and 32 but not at 4.

The receptor's source is a woman under 30 with alopecia areata. Some clones in this sample may be carry-over from other donors' samples. The sample was whole blood, taken in connection with sensitization to the hapten diphenylcyclopropenone (DPC).

DNA sequence: TGTGCCAGCAGTTTAAGGGGGATGAATAGCAATCAGCCCCAGCATTTT. Its coded protein is CASSLRGMNSNQPQHF. Here the chain combines TRBV27 and TRBJ1-5, and TRBD1 may be the D gene, going by 6 matching bases. V drops 2 bases and J drops 0 bases, leaving 11 bases in between. Taken from the germline V gene (reference sequence), the CDR1 and CDR2 loops are MNHEY and SMNVEV. Spanning cysteine to phenylalanine, the CDR3 consists of 16 amino acids. This entry keeps only the CDR3 DNA: 48 bases, framed from base 1.